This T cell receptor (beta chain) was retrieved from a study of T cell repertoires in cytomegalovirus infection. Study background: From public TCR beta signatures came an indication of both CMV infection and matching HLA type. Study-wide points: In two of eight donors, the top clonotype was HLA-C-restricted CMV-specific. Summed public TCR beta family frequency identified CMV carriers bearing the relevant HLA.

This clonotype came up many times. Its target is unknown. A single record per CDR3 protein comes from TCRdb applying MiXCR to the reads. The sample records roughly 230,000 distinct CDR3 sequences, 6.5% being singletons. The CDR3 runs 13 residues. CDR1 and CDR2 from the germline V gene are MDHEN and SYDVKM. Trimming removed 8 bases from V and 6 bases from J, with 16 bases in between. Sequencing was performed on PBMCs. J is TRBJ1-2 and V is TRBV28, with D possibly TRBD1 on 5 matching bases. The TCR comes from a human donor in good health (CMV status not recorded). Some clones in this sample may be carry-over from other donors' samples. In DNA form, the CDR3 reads TGTGCCAGCTGGGAGTCAGGGAACCATGGCTACACCTTC. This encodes CASWESGNHGYTF.